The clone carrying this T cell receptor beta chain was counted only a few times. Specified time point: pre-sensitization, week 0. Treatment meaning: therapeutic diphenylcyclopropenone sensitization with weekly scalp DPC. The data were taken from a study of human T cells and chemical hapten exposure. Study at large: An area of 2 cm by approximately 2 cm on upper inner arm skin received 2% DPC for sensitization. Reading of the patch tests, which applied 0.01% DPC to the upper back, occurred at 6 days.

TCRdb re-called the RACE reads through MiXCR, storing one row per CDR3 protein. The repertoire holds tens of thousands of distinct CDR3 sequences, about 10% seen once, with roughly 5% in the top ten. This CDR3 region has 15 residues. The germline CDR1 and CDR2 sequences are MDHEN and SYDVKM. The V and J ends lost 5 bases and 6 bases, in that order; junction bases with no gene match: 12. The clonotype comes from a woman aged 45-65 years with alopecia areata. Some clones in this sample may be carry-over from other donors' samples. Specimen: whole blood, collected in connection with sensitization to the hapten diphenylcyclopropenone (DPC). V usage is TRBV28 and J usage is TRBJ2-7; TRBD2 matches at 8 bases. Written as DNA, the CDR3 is TGTGCCAGCAGTCTCCCTTTAATCAGCGGGGGCGAGCAGTACTTC. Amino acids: CASSLPLISGGEQYF.